This is a list of T cell receptor beta chains from one sample in a study of response to subunit inactivated influenza vaccine. Using its own MiXCR run on the RT-PCR reads, TCRdb lists one record per CDR3 protein. Of over 150,000 distinct CDR3 sequences listed, about 9.3% were seen once; the top ten hold 11%. The specimen comprised non-naive T cells sorted from PBMCs, sampled on the day of vaccination. These receptors were collected from a man aged 45 to 65 who received an inactivated influenza vaccine. The CDR3 runs from the conserved cysteine through the conserved F or W. A D gene is named only where the DNA matches it firmly. Rows give clone size only sometimes, using once, few, many, or a class for an expanded clone.

D gene	clone size	J gene	V gene	CDR3 DNA	CDR3 protein
TRBD1	many	TRBJ1-5	TRBV4-2	TGTGCCAGCAGCCATCAGGGACAGGGTGGAGGTTGGCCCCAGCATTTT	CASSHQGQGGGWPQHF
TRBD2	many	TRBJ2-1	TRBV4-3	TGCGCCAGCAGCCAGACTAGCGGGAGGGCGAATGAGCAGTTCTTC	CASSQTSGRANEQFF
TRBD1	many	TRBJ1-5	TRBV20-1	TGCAGTGCGCACCGGGACAGAAGGGAGCCCCAGCATTTT	CSAHRDRREPQHF
NA	NA	TRBJ2-6	TRBV30	TGTGCCTGGAGTGAGGGGGGGGCCAACGTCCTGACTTTC	CAWSEGGANVLTF
NA	few	TRBJ2-1	TRBV20-1	TGCAGTGCCTTACCCGGGGCATACAATGAGCAGTTCTTC	CSALPGAYNEQFF
TRBD1	NA	TRBJ1-1	TRBV7-9	TGTGCCAGCAGCGACCCGCCAGGGGGCAGGACTGAAGCTTTCTTT	CASSDPPGGRTEAFF
NA	few	TRBJ2-7	TRBV7-2	TGTGCCAGCAGCCCCTGGGCGTCTGGGGGCTACGAGCAGTACTTC	CASSPWASGGYEQYF
NA	many	TRBJ1-1	TRBV15	TGTGCCACCAGCAGAGAGTCAATTGAAGCTTTCTTT	CATSRESIEAFF
TRBD1	NA	TRBJ2-7	TRBV7-9	TGTGCCAGCAGCTTAGAGGGACAGGAGCAGTACTTC	CASSLEGQEQYF
TRBD1	many	TRBJ2-1	TRBV5-6	TGTGCCAGCAGCCCATTGGACAGGGGAAACAATGAGCAGTTCTTC	CASSPLDRGNNEQFF
NA	few	TRBJ1-3	TRBV30	TGTGCCGGACAACGGGGATCTGGAAACACCATATATTTT	CAGQRGSGNTIYF
TRBD1	few	TRBJ2-6	TRBV2	TGTGCCAGCAAGGACAGGCAAAACTCTGGGGCCAACGTCCTGACTTTC	CASKDRQNSGANVLTF
NA	NA	TRBJ2-5	TRBV7-2	TGTGCCAGCAGCTCGGGACCCCGGGCAGAGACCCAGTACTTC	CASSSGPRAETQYF
NA	NA	TRBJ2-7	TRBV10-3	TGTGCCATCAGTGAGTCCGTTGGGGCGCTGAGATACGAGCAGTACTTC	CAISESVGALRYEQYF
NA	NA	TRBJ2-3	TRBV10-3	TGTGCCATCAGTGAGGGGTCCGGAGGGGGCCCAGATACGCAGTATTTT	CAISEGSGGGPDTQYF
NA	few	TRBJ1-2	TRBV28	TGTGCCAGCAGTGTCGGGATGCCCGGCGCTAACTATGGCTACACCTTC	CASSVGMPGANYGYTF
NA	many	TRBJ1-6	TRBV30	TGTGCCTGGGGGAGAGCCTATAATTCACCCCTCCACTTT	CAWGRAYNSPLHF
NA	NA	TRBJ1-1	TRBV18	TGTGCCAGCTCACCAGACAGAAGTAAGAACACTGAAGCTTTCTTT	CASSPDRSKNTEAFF
TRBD2	NA	TRBJ2-1	TRBV12-3/TRBV12-4	TGTGCCAGCAGTCCAAGGGGGACTAGCGGTGTTAATGAGCAGTTCTTC	CASSPRGTSGVNEQFF
TRBD2	many	TRBJ2-1	TRBV27	TGTGCCAGCAGTTTTTACGGGAGGGCCAATGAGCAGTTCTTC	CASSFYGRANEQFF
NA	many	TRBJ1-1	TRBV4-3	TGCGCCAGCAGCCAAGATACCGGGGGCCGGACCACTGAAGCTTTCTTT	CASSQDTGGRTTEAFF
NA	NA	TRBJ1-4	TRBV20-1	TGCAGTGCTAGATGGCGTGGGGGAGAAAAACTGTTTTTT	CSARWRGGEKLFF
NA	NA	TRBJ2-7	TRBV6-1	TGTGCCAGCAGTGAAGTTTTGGTCGAGCAGTACTTC	CASSEVLVEQYF
NA	many	TRBJ1-1	TRBV28	TGTGCCAGCAGTTTATTATTTTTGGGATCTGAAGCTTTCTTT	CASSLLFLGSEAFF
TRBD2	NA	TRBJ2-1	TRBV30	TGTGCCTGTGACTTGGGAACTAGCGGGGTGGAGCAGTTCTTC	CACDLGTSGVEQFF
NA	few	TRBJ1-6	TRBV6-2/TRBV6-3	TGTGCCAGCAGAGTACAGGTTTATAATTCACCCCTCCACTTT	CASRVQVYNSPLHF
TRBD2	few	TRBJ2-3	TRBV6-1	TGTGCCAGCGGGGCTAGCGGAGTGAGCACAGATACGCAGTATTTT	CASGASGVSTDTQYF
NA	NA	TRBJ2-7	TRBV5-1	TGCGCCAGCAGACAGGGGGGGGGATCCTACGAGCAGTACTTC	CASRQGGGSYEQYF
NA	many	TRBJ1-1	TRBV20-1	TGCAGTGCTAGGGCCGCAATGAACACTGAAGCTTTCTTT	CSARAAMNTEAFF
TRBD2	NA	TRBJ2-1	TRBV4-2	TGTGCCAGCAGCCAGGGGCTAGCGGGAGCTACCTACAATGAGCAGTTCTTC	CASSQGLAGATYNEQFF
NA	many	TRBJ1-1	TRBV5-1	TGCGCCAGCAGCTTGGGAGCCCTGGTCACTGAAGCTTTCTTT	CASSLGALVTEAFF
TRBD1	few	TRBJ1-6	TRBV27	TGTGCCAGCAGTTTGACAGGGAGTAATTCACCCCTCCACTTT	CASSLTGSNSPLHF
TRBD1	NA	TRBJ2-5	TRBV11-2	TGTGCCAGCAGCACGTCCGGGACAGGGGTTCAAGAGACCCAGTACTTC	CASSTSGTGVQETQYF
NA	few	TRBJ2-3	TRBV20-1	TGCAGTGCTAGAGGGCCTGGAACGGGAGAGGGCACAGATACGCAGTATTTT	CSARGPGTGEGTDTQYF
TRBD1	NA	TRBJ2-3	TRBV4-3	TGCGCCAGCAGCCAAGAGGGACAGAACACAGATACGCAGTATTTT	CASSQEGQNTDTQYF
NA	many	TRBJ2-3	TRBV11-3	TGTGCCAGCAGCCGGGGGGCTCGAACAGATACGCAGTATTTT	CASSRGARTDTQYF
NA	many	TRBJ2-1	TRBV29-1	TGCAGCGTCTTAGACGGCTACAATGAGCAGTTCTTC	CSVLDGYNEQFF
TRBD2	few	TRBJ2-3	TRBV20-1	TGCAGTGCTAGAGGGGTGACTAGCGGAACCACAGATACGCAGTATTTT	CSARGVTSGTTDTQYF
NA	many	TRBJ2-5	TRBV20-1	TGCAGTGCTAGAGATCGTCGACAGCATCAGTACTTC	CSARDRRQHQYF
TRBD1	NA	TRBJ1-4	TRBV18	TGTGCCAGCTCACCACCCGGGACAGGGGATGAAAAACTGTTTTTT	CASSPPGTGDEKLFF
NA	many	TRBJ2-4	TRBV7-8	TGTGCCAGCAGCCAGCAACATGGAGTAAACATTCAGTACTTC	CASSQQHGVNIQYF